Listed below are T cell receptor beta chains from one sample, sequenced in a study of neurological immune-mediated disorders. Using its own MiXCR run on the 5' RACE reads, TCRdb lists one record per CDR3 protein. This table has 50,000 or so distinct CDR3 sequences, about an eighth appearing once. Sequencing input: PBMCs. Receptors originate from a male donor with HTLV-1-associated myelopathy (HAM/TSP). CDR3s include the opening cysteine and the closing phenylalanine or tryptophan.

j_call: TRBJ1-5; v_call: TRBV27; cdr3_aa: CASSTRQGGLDQPQHF
j_call: TRBJ2-2; v_call: TRBV7-2; cdr3_aa: CASSLSGRPTELFF
j_call: TRBJ2-3; v_call: TRBV7-6; cdr3_aa: CASSPRLAGTSTDTQYF
j_call: TRBJ1-2; v_call: TRBV20-1; cdr3_aa: CSARDYGTSVGYTF
j_call: TRBJ2-5; v_call: TRBV20-1; cdr3_aa: CSAVDGLYQETQYF
j_call: TRBJ2-5; v_call: TRBV28; cdr3_aa: CASSFKGAGETQYF
j_call: TRBJ1-5; v_call: TRBV9; cdr3_aa: CASSVGGGLGDQPQHF
j_call: TRBJ2-1; v_call: TRBV5-4; cdr3_aa: CASSFGPSSYNEQFF
j_call: TRBJ1-2; v_call: TRBV20-1; cdr3_aa: CSARNDRGPGSSYTF
j_call: TRBJ1-4; v_call: TRBV20-1; cdr3_aa: CSASSRQGVKKLSF
j_call: TRBJ2-7; v_call: TRBV20-1; cdr3_aa: CSVTPIAGGHEQYF
j_call: TRBJ2-1; v_call: TRBV5-1; cdr3_aa: CASSLRLDDEQFF